These 26 T cell receptor beta chains were sequenced from one sample in a study of T cells in Graves' hyperthyroidism and ophthalmopathy. TCR beta CDR3 regions were amplified from RNA transcripts. Using the HTBI primer set, a first-round RT-PCR was run on the TCR CDR3. TCRdb reprocessed the multiplex PCR reads with MiXCR, giving one entry per CDR3 protein. The repertoire holds some 180,000 distinct CDR3 sequences, 17% seen once, with roughly 28% in the top ten. The sequencing sample was made of blood. These receptors came from a woman in her forties or fifties with Graves' hyperthyroidism.

This clonotype was observed many times. V is TRBV19 and J is TRBJ2-2, with 7 bases that match TRBD2. With V trimmed by 5 bases and J by 3 bases, 3 bases remained unmatched. The CDR3 has 14 amino acids. CDR1 is LNHDA, CDR2 SQIVND, per germline (reference sequence). This chain's CDR3 is CASSHGLDTGELFF. The CDR3 region has the DNA TGTGCCAGTAGTCACGGACTAGACACCGGGGAGCTGTTTTTT.

The chain is built from TRBV6-2 or TRBV6-3 and TRBJ1-1; D remains ambiguous. The CDR3 is 14 residues long. The germline CDR1 and CDR2 sequences are MNHEY and SVGEGT. The germline V and J ends were trimmed by 1 base and 5 bases, with 11 bases remaining between them. The CDR3 nucleotides read TGTGCCAGCAGTTACTTGGAAGGATGGACTGAAGCTTTCTTT. This sequence encodes CASSYLEGWTEAFF.

This chain uses TRBV20-1 with TRBJ2-7; D ambiguous. V lost 2 bases, J lost 7 bases, and 9 bases lay in between. The CDR3 totals 11 residues. CDR1 is DFQATT and CDR2 is SNEGSKA in the germline V gene (reference sequence). In nucleotides, the CDR3 is TGCAGTGCTAGAATAGTTTGGGAGCAGTACTTC. Amino acids: CSARIVWEQYF.

The V gene is TRBV28, the J gene TRBJ1-1, with D uncertain. This CDR3 has 16 residues. The V gene's germline CDR1 is MDHEN and CDR2 SYDVKM. V lost 6 bases, J lost 0 bases, and 17 bases lay in between. CDR3 residues: CASSSPAYGMNTEAFF. CDR3 bases: TGTGCCAGCAGCTCGCCAGCCTACGGAATGAACACTGAAGCTTTCTTT.

This clonotype occurred many times. The chain recombines TRBV6-1 with TRBJ1-4; D possibly corresponds to TRBD1 (5 bases). With 0 bases removed from V and 5 bases from J, the gap between germline ends came to 10 bases. Per germline, CDR1 MNHNS and CDR2 SASEGT. The CDR3 totals 15 residues. The CDR3 is CASSEARGGNEKLFF. The CDR3, as DNA: TGTGCCAGCAGTGAAGCGCGGGGGGGGAATGAAAAACTGTTTTTT.

There are a few counts of this clonotype. The chain recombines TRBV4-1 with TRBJ2-7, with D perhaps given as TRBD1 or TRBD2 (5 bases each). This CDR3 spans 14 amino acids. With 3 bases removed from V and 2 bases from J, the gap between germline ends came to 11 bases. CDR1 is MGHRA, CDR2 YSYEKL, per germline. CDR3 sequence reads: CASSQGDPTYEQYF. Here the CDR3 DNA reads TGCGCCAGCAGCCAGGGGGATCCTACCTACGAGCAGTACTTC.

The chain employs TRBV11-2 and TRBJ1-1; 10 bases align to TRBD1. The junction had 10 bases not matched to a gene; V was cut back by 3 bases and J by 3 bases. Per the germline V gene, CDR1 is SGHAT and CDR2 is FQNNGV. CDR3 length equals 17 residues. The CDR3 DNA follows: TGTGCCAGCAGCTTCGGGACAGGGGAGAGTACGGACACTGAAGCTTTCTTT. This codes for CASSFGTGESTDTEAFF.

This clonotype was seen a few times. This chain uses TRBV5-1 with TRBJ1-3; no reliable D call. CDR3 length: 14 residues. The germline V gene encodes CDR1 SGHRS and CDR2 YFSETQ. V was trimmed by 2 bases and J by 3 bases, leaving 9 bases between them. CDR3 DNA: TGCGCCAGCAGCTTAGGAACGGATGGAAACACCATATATTTT. Translation: CASSLGTDGNTIYF.

Of note for this clonotype: This may come from a read error, since a much larger clone is one base off. J is TRBJ1-2 and V is TRBV20-1, with a possible D match to TRBD1 (5 bases). CDR3 length equals 14 residues. Germline values: CDR1 DFQATT, CDR2 SNEGSKA (reference sequence). Trimming cost V 2 bases and J 2 bases, with 12 bases left between them. The CDR3 DNA sequence: TGCAGTGCTAGAAGGGGAAATGCAAACTATGGCTACACCTTC. Translation gives CSARRGNANYGYTF.

This clonotype was counted ten times or more. This may be a read error, as it is one base from a much larger clone. The V gene is TRBV28, the J gene TRBJ1-6, with D unresolved. Germline-derived CDR1 and CDR2 are MDHEN and SYDVKM. The length of the CDR3 is 11 residues. CDR3 nucleotides: TGTGCCAGCAGGGACCTCTCACCCCCCCACTTT. Translating gives CASRDLSPPHF. Full variable domain (rest looked up from reference TRBV28 and TRBJ1-6): DVKVTQSSRYLVKRTGEKVFLECVQDMDHENMFWYRQDPGLGLRLIYFSYDVKMKEKGDIPEGYSVSREKKERFSLILESASTNQTSMYLCASRDLSPPHFGNGTRLTVT.

In this sample, this clonotype turned up many times. This chain links TRBV3-1 with TRBJ1-1; a possible D gene is TRBD1 (6 bases). The CDR3 length is 12 residues. Looked up from germline, CDR1 is LGHDT and CDR2 is YNNKEL (reference sequence). V gave up 4 bases and J gave up 4 bases, with 7 bases separating them. CDR3 sequence (DNA): TGTGCCAGCAGCCCACAGGGCACTGAAGCTTTCTTT. Its translation is CASSPQGTEAFF.

This clonotype was recorded a few times. The chain carries TRBV5-6 and TRBJ1-6; D is perhaps TRBD1 (6 bases). CDR3 length: 15 amino acids. Trimming removed 3 bases at V and 6 bases at J, with 13 bases between. Per the germline V gene, CDR1 is SGHDT and CDR2 is YYEEEE. The CDR3 loop is CASSWVGGPNSPLHF. DNA of the CDR3: TGTGCCAGCAGCTGGGTGGGGGGGCCTAATTCACCCCTCCACTTT. The variable domain in full, with the rest retrieved from reference TRBV5-6 and TRBJ1-6, is DAGVTQSPTHLIKTRGQQVTLRCSPKSGHDTVSWYQQALGQGPQFIFQYYEEEERQRGNFPDRFSGHQFPNYSSELNVNALLLGDSALYLCASSWVGGPNSPLHFGNGTRLTVT.

V usage is TRBV6-1 and J usage is TRBJ1-1, with TRBD1 identical over 8 bases. The CDR3 consists of 14 residues. V trimming: 8 bases; J trimming: 5 bases; junction bases outside the gene matches: 10. CDR1 is MNHNS, CDR2 SASEGT, per germline. The CDR3 region has the DNA TGTGCCAGCTCATCAGACAGGGGTGGGACTGAAGCTTTCTTT. Its protein is CASSSDRGGTEAFF.

There are many counts of this clonotype. V usage is TRBV9 and J usage is TRBJ2-7, with D hard to call. This CDR3 has 13 residues. Trimming took off 2 bases at V and 2 bases at J, with 8 bases between the two ends. From germline, CDR1 is SGDLS and CDR2 YYNGEE. DNA of the CDR3: TGTGCCAGCAGCGTCGATACTACCTACGAGCAGTACTTC. It is translated as CASSVDTTYEQYF.

This clonotype was seen ten or more times. This chain connects TRBV28 to TRBJ1-5; TRBD1 agrees at 7 bases. Germline CDR1 MDHEN, CDR2 SYDVKM. The V segment lost 5 bases and the J segment 6 bases; nucleotides outside the gene matches: 7. This CDR3 has 14 amino acids. CDR3 amino acids: CASSPHRGGQPQHF. The CDR3 DNA reads as TGTGCCAGCAGTCCCCACAGGGGAGGTCAGCCCCAGCATTTT.

This clonotype was counted between two and nine times. V and J are TRBV20-1 and TRBJ1-5; D is uncertain. V was shortened by 3 bases and J by 1 base, with 22 bases between the two germline ends. The germline V gene encodes CDR1 DFQATT and CDR2 SNEGSKA (reference sequence). This CDR3 comprises 18 residues. This chain's CDR3 is CSASTSGKPIYSNQPQHF. The CDR3 DNA follows: TGCAGTGCTAGCACAAGCGGGAAACCTATATACAGCAATCAGCCCCAGCATTTT.

This chain uses TRBV6-2 or TRBV6-3 with TRBJ2-5; 10 nucleotides line up with TRBD2. The trim removed 6 bases at V and 4 bases at J, leaving 2 bases unmatched. CDR1 and CDR2 (germline): MNHEY, SVGEGT. The CDR3 contains 13 residues. In DNA form, the CDR3 reads TGTGCCAGCAGCCTAGCGGGAGTAGAGACCCAGTACTTC. Encoded protein: CASSLAGVETQYF.

Ten or more counts support this clonotype. The V and J genes are TRBV28 and TRBJ2-2, with 7 bases lining up with TRBD2. The CDR3 length is 15 residues. Looked up from germline, CDR1 is MDHEN and CDR2 is SYDVKM. Losses at the gene ends were 4 bases for V and 4 bases for J; bases not matched to a gene: 6. CDR3 region: CASSSGGRGTGELFF. In DNA, the CDR3 is TGTGCCAGCAGTTCCGGGGGGAGAGGCACCGGGGAGCTGTTTTTT.

V gene TRBV4-1 combines with J gene TRBJ2-5, with D maybe TRBD1 (6 bases). This CDR3 has 13 residues. V lost 4 bases to trimming and J lost 5 bases, with 11 bases between them. Germline V gives CDR1 MGHRA, CDR2 YSYEKL. The CDR3, as DNA: TGCGCCAGCAGCCCAGGGGTTACGGAGACCCAGTACTTC. It encodes CASSPGVTETQYF.

There are many counts of this clonotype. This chain joins TRBV25-1 and TRBJ2-1; D ambiguous. The CDR3 contains 14 residues. Looked up from germline, CDR1 is MGHDK and CDR2 is SYGVNS. The V gene lost 3 bases and the J gene lost 5 bases, with 11 bases spanning the gap. CDR3 amino acids: CASSDMDGHNEQFF. In DNA, the CDR3 is TGTGCCAGCAGTGATATGGACGGACACAATGAGCAGTTCTTC.

This clonotype was seen at least ten times. The gene calls are TRBV19 and TRBJ1-2, with unresolved D. V was cut by 1 base and J by 8 bases, with 11 bases left in between. The CDR3 runs 13 residues. Germline V CDR1 and CDR2: LNHDA, SQIVND (reference sequence). CDR3 nucleotide sequence: TGTGCCAGTAGTATAGGAATGGAACCGGGCTACACCTTC. Translation: CASSIGMEPGYTF.

The table lists this clonotype with a few counts. V is TRBV28 and J is TRBJ2-7, with 9 bases matching TRBD2. This CDR3 is 15 amino acids long. The germline gives CDR1 MDHEN, CDR2 SYDVKM. Trimming removed 5 bases from V and 0 bases from J; junction bases left unmatched: 5. CDR3: CASSSAGGGSYEQYF. The CDR3 nucleotides are TGTGCCAGCAGTAGTGCGGGAGGGGGCTCCTACGAGCAGTACTTC.

This clonotype was found once. A read error may be the cause here, since a much bigger clone is one base away. This chain joins TRBV28 and TRBJ1-4, with a possible D match to TRBD1 (6 bases). The CDR3 sequence is 16 residues long. V lost 5 bases, J lost 3 bases, and 16 bases lay in between. CDR1 is MDHEN and CDR2 is SYDVKM in the germline V gene. CDR3 protein: CASSVRDGGANEKLFF. DNA for the CDR3: TGTGCCAGCAGTGTCCGGGACGGGGGCGCTAATGAAAAACTGTTTTTT.

This clonotype was counted a few times. One junction end disagrees with the germline gene, perhaps due to a read error. The V call is TRBV6-1, the J call TRBJ1-1; no reliable D call. The CDR3 has 12 amino acids. CDR1 and CDR2 from the germline V gene are MNHNS and SASEGT. CDR3 sequence (DNA): TGTGCCAGCAGTTTCGCAGGTTCCGAAGCTCTCTTT. Translated, it gives CASSFAGSEALF.

J is TRBJ1-2 and V is TRBV29-1; no clear D gene. V was pared by 5 bases and J by 6 bases, with 7 bases between. The CDR3 sequence is 10 residues long. In germline, CDR1 is SQVTM, CDR2 ANQGSEA. The chain's CDR3 is CSVSQDGYTF. CDR3 DNA: TGCAGCGTTTCCCAGGATGGCTACACCTTC.

This clonotype was counted many times. This chain links TRBV28 with TRBJ2-2; 8 bases align to TRBD2. The CDR3 is made up of 15 amino acids. Trimming cost V 5 bases and J 0 bases; bases outside gene matches: 2. The V gene's germline CDR1 is MDHEN and CDR2 SYDVKM. As DNA, the CDR3 is TGTGCCAGCAGTCCGGGAGGGCCGAACACCGGGGAGCTGTTTTTT. The encoded protein is CASSPGGPNTGELFF.